The present T cell receptor (beta chain) was sequenced within a study of Graves' ophthalmopathy and Graves' hyperthyroidism. On the study more broadly: The blood sample was drawn at first diagnosis and before any treatment.

As to this clonotype: The antigen is unknown. At one end the junction does not follow the germline gene, possibly because of a read error.

Overall study findings and caveats: The authors also found most expanded thyroid clonotypes above 0.001 frequency in blood.

Excluded: other autoimmune disease, uncontrolled infection, pregnancy or lactation. The TCR beta CDR3 regions underwent amplification from RNA transcripts. First-round RT-PCR employed HTBI primers, with a second-round multiplex PCR after it. TCRdb re-derived calls from the multiplex PCR reads in MiXCR, one entry per CDR3 protein. The sample has about 220,000 distinct CDR3 sequences; 20% to 25% are singletons. In germline, CDR1 is ENHRY, CDR2 SYGVKD. The CDR3 has 15 amino acids. The V call is TRBV10-3, the J call TRBJ1-1; 9 positions match TRBD1. The sequence was obtained from a woman aged 45-65 years with Graves' ophthalmopathy. The sample comprised peripheral blood. CDR3 region: CAISDPGTGNPEAFF. The DNA for the CDR3 is TGTGCCATCAGTGATCCCGGGACAGGGAACCCTGAAGCTTTCTTT.